A selection of T cell receptor beta chains follows, all from one sample in a study of blood T cell repertoires in COVID-19. Data came from immunoSEQ multiplex PCR; TCRdb stores just in-frame clones and leaves some out. The table shows more than 150,000 clones, with around 80% occurring only once. The sample taken for sequencing was peripheral blood. Source of these receptors: a woman aged 60 to 75 with acute or convalescent COVID-19. Each CDR3 is given with its conserved first and last residue. Each record gives: V gene, J gene, D gene, clone size, CDR3 length, CDR3 DNA, CDR3 protein. A D gene is named only where the DNA matches it firmly. Not every row has a clone size; where given, it reads once, few, many or a size class.

>TRBV7-2|TRBJ2-5|.|.|15
TGTGCCAGCAGTTCCGCGGCGGGGGCTAAAGAGACCCAGTACTTC
CASSSAAGAKETQYF
>TRBV27|TRBJ2-6|.|few|17
TGTGCCAGCAGTTTTGAGTTTAGGGGCGATGGGGCCAACGTCCTGACTTTC
CASSFEFRGDGANVLTF
>TRBV6-5|TRBJ2-1|TRBD2|.|15
TGTGCCACCTCCCCAAGGAGCGGGGGAAGGAATGAGCAGTTCTTC
CATSPRSGGRNEQFF
>TRBV6-5|TRBJ2-7|TRBD1|.|15
TGTGCCAGCAGCCCACCACGGACAGGGGGCTCCGAGCAGTACTTC
CASSPPRTGGSEQYF
>TRBV19|TRBJ1-6|.|once|14
TGTGCCAGTACTCCCCCGGGGGGGAGCCCACCCCTCCACTTT
CASTPPGGSPPLHF
>TRBV7-3|TRBJ2-2|TRBD1|.|16
TGTGCCAGCAGCTCACGGGACAGACAGAACACCGGGGAGCTGTTTTTT
CASSSRDRQNTGELFF
>TRBV7-2|TRBJ2-1|.|once|15
TGTGCCAGCAGCGCGGACAGAAACTCCTACAATGAGCAGTTCTTC
CASSADRNSYNEQFF
>TRBV18|TRBJ2-5|.|.|13
TGTGCCAGCTCACTAGCGCTTGGAGAGACCCAGTACTTC
CASSLALGETQYF
>TRBV9|TRBJ2-6|TRBD1|.|21
TGTGCCAGCAGCGCGCGAACAGGGGCCGTTAGCTCTTTCTCTGGGGCCAACGTCCTGACTTTC
CASSARTGAVSSFSGANVLTF
>TRBV4-3|TRBJ1-1|TRBD1|once|14
TGCGCCAGCAGCCCCATTGCAGGGGGCACTGAAGCTTTCTTT
CASSPIAGGTEAFF
>TRBV6-5|TRBJ2-1|TRBD1|.|12
TGTGCCAGCACCACTGACAGGGGTGAGCAGTTCTTC
CASTTDRGEQFF
>TRBV18|TRBJ2-7|TRBD1|.|15
TGTGCCAGCTCCCGGGGACAGGACATTACCTACGAGCAGTACTTC
CASSRGQDITYEQYF
>TRBV5-4|TRBJ2-5|TRBD2|.|17
TGTGCCAGCAGCCAACCGCTAGCGGGGGCCGGGAGAGAGACCCAGTACTTC
CASSQPLAGAGRETQYF
>TRBV4-3|TRBJ2-3|.|.|16
TGCGCCAGCAGCCAAGATTTGGTCCAGGGCACGAATACGCAGTATTTT
CASSQDLVQGTNTQYF
>TRBV18|TRBJ1-1|.|.|12
TGTGCCAGCACCCAGGACCGGGGTTCGGCTTTCTTT
CASTQDRGSAFF
>TRBV7-9|TRBJ2-1|TRBD2|.|16
TGTGCCAGCAGCCCCCGGACTAGCGGGGTCTACAATGAGCAGTTCTTC
CASSPRTSGVYNEQFF
>TRBV5-4|TRBJ2-4|.|.|16
TGTGCCAGCAGCCAGGGGGGCCAGCTAGCCAAAAACATTCAGTACTTC
CASSQGGQLAKNIQYF
>TRBV9|TRBJ1-3|TRBD1|.|17
TGTGCCAGCAGCGTCAGGACAGGGGAGGGCTCTGGAAACACCATATATTTT
CASSVRTGEGSGNTIYF
>TRBV18|TRBJ2-7|TRBD1|.|14
TGTGCCAGCTCACCGGGGACAGGGGCCTACGAGCAGTACTTC
CASSPGTGAYEQYF
>TRBV2|TRBJ1-6|TRBD1|.|16
TGTGCCAGCAGATTTCAAACAGGGGGCGCGCATTCACCCCTCCACTTT
CASRFQTGGAHSPLHF
>TRBV19|TRBJ2-7|.|.|14
TGTGCCAGTAGTATAGCGAACAGGGCCTACGAGCAGTACTTC
CASSIANRAYEQYF
>TRBV4-2|TRBJ1-2|.|once|12
TGTGCCAGCAGCCAGGCCGCGGGTGGCTACACCTTC
CASSQAAGGYTF
>TRBV5-6|TRBJ1-5|.|once|16
TGTGCCAGCAGCTTGGCCGGGCAGGGATCTAATCAGCCCCAGCATTTT
CASSLAGQGSNQPQHF
>TRBV7-2|TRBJ2-5|.|.|14
TGTGCCAGCAGCTTAGGGGCACGAAAAGAGACCCAGTACTTC
CASSLGARKETQYF
>TRBV5-1|TRBJ1-1|TRBD1|.|16
TGCGCCAGCACCCCCTATCCGGGACAGGGAAGGACTGAAGCTTTCTTT
CASTPYPGQGRTEAFF
>TRBV6-5|TRBJ1-1|.|.|14
TGTGCCAGCACGGGGAGGGAGTATAACACTGAAGCTTTCTTT
CASTGREYNTEAFF
>TRBV28|TRBJ2-1|TRBD2|.|13
TGTGCCACCTTCCTAGCGGGGCGCAATGAGCAGTTCTTC
CATFLAGRNEQFF
>TRBV7-3|TRBJ1-2|TRBD1|.|14
TGTGCCAGCAGCGCCACAGGGGGCGGCGATGGCTACACCTTC
CASSATGGGDGYTF
>TRBV12-3/TRBV12-4|TRBJ1-6|TRBD1|.|13
TGTGCCAGCAGACAGGGGGCACAATCACCCCTCCACTTT
CASRQGAQSPLHF
>TRBV6-5|TRBJ1-1|.|few|14
TGTGCCAGCACTCTCGGGGGGATGAACACTGAAGCTTTCTTT
CASTLGGMNTEAFF
>TRBV15|TRBJ1-3|.|.|19
TGTGCCACCAGCAGAGATACGGCGAGGAGCTTTCCCTCTGGAAACACCATATATTTT
CATSRDTARSFPSGNTIYF
>TRBV6-5|TRBJ1-2|TRBD1|.|14
TGCCTTACCCAAAAAGGGACAGGGGAACATGGCTACACCTTC
CLTQKGTGEHGYTF
>TRBV11-3|TRBJ1-5|.|few|18
TGTGCCAGCAGCTACCCAACCGGAGGGACGGATAGCAATCAGCCCCAGCATTTT
CASSYPTGGTDSNQPQHF
>TRBV29-1|TRBJ1-1|TRBD1|.|13
TGCAGCGTCAACCGGGACAGGGTTACTGAAGCTTTCTTT
CSVNRDRVTEAFF
>TRBV7-9|TRBJ1-2|TRBD1|few|15
TGTGCCAGCAGCTGGGGGACAGGGGGAAACTATGGCTACACCTTC
CASSWGTGGNYGYTF
>TRBV19|TRBJ1-5|.|.|15
TGTGCCAGTAGTATAGGGGCCCCCTCCAATCAGCCCCAGCATTTT
CASSIGAPSNQPQHF
>TRBV6-5|TRBJ2-2|.|.|12
TGTGCCAGTAGAACGAACACCGGGGAGCTGTTTTTT
CASRTNTGELFF
>TRBV4-2|TRBJ1-4|TRBD1|.|17
TGTGCCAGCAGCCAAGCAGGACAGGCCTCGTCTAATGAAAAACTGTTTTTT
CASSQAGQASSNEKLFF
>TRBV5-1|TRBJ2-7|TRBD1|.|14
TGCGCCAGCAGCTCAGACAGGGGCCCCTACGAGCAGTACTTC
CASSSDRGPYEQYF
>TRBV30|TRBJ1-1|.|.|14
TGTGCCTGGAGTGTAGGCCCGGGGAACACTGAAGCTTTCTTT
CAWSVGPGNTEAFF
>TRBV5-1|TRBJ1-4|.|once|13
TGCGCCAGCAGCCCTAGGGGAAATGAAAAACTGTTTTTT
CASSPRGNEKLFF
>TRBV19|TRBJ1-1|.|.|13
TGTGCCAGTAAAACAAAAGGCGGAACGGGAGCTTTCTTT
CASKTKGGTGAFF
>TRBV5-1|TRBJ1-2|.|.|16
TGCGCCAGCAGCTTGGTGCCCCAGGGGAACAACTATGGCTACACCTTC
CASSLVPQGNNYGYTF
>TRBV9|TRBJ1-4|TRBD1|.|15
TGTGCCAGCAGCGGCAGGGACAGACTTAATGAAAAACTGTTTTTT
CASSGRDRLNEKLFF
>TRBV3-1/TRBV3-2|TRBJ2-2|TRBD2|.|14
TGTGCCAGCAGCCAAGATCGGGGGGTCGGGGAGCTGTTTTTT
CASSQDRGVGELFF
>TRBV7-2|TRBJ1-4|TRBD1|once|15
TGTGCCAGCAGCTTTCCGACAGGGGTTAATGAAAAACTGTTTTTT
CASSFPTGVNEKLFF
>TRBV6-4|TRBJ1-3|.|few|14
TGTGCCAGCGTCATACTATCTTCTGGAAACACCATATATTTT
CASVILSSGNTIYF
>TRBV6-2/TRBV6-3|TRBJ1-6|TRBD1|.|17
TGTGCCAGCAGTACACAGGGGCCGGACGTCTTCTATTCACCCCTCCACTTT
CASSTQGPDVFYSPLHF
>TRBV25-1|TRBJ1-1|.|.|18
TGTGCCAGCAGTGAATTCGCCGGGTGGAGGGGAGTTAGCACTGAAGCTTTCTTT
CASSEFAGWRGVSTEAFF
>TRBV19|TRBJ2-2|.|.|16
TGTGCCAGTAGTACTGCCCTCGGGCTAGCCTCCGGGGAGCTGTTTTTT
CASSTALGLASGELFF
>TRBV5-5|TRBJ2-6|TRBD2|once|19
TGTGCCAGCAGCTTGGTGGCTAGCGGGGGCCTCTCTGGGGCCAACGTCCTGACTTTC
CASSLVASGGLSGANVLTF
>TRBV7-8|TRBJ2-7|.|.|15
TGTGCCAGCAGCTTAGGATCGGGACACAAGTACGAGCAGTACTTC
CASSLGSGHKYEQYF
>TRBV30|TRBJ1-2|.|.|16
TGTGCCTGGAGCTCCATGACAGCGGGCGCGGACTATGGCTACACCTTC
CAWSSMTAGADYGYTF
>TRBV4-1|TRBJ2-7|.|.|15
TGCGCCAGCAGCCAAGGACCAGGCATCTCCTACGAGCAGTACTTC
CASSQGPGISYEQYF
>TRBV5-4|TRBJ1-4|TRBD1|.|13
TGTGCCAGCAGCCCGGACAGGACCGAAAAACTGTTTTTT
CASSPDRTEKLFF
>TRBV5-6|TRBJ2-5|.|.|14
TGTGCCAGCAGCCGCGGGACCCCTGGAGAGACCCAGTACTTC
CASSRGTPGETQYF
>TRBV18|TRBJ1-1|TRBD1|.|13
TGTGCCAGCTCAGAGGGGACAGGCCTTGTGGCTTTCTTT
CASSEGTGLVAFF
>TRBV18|TRBJ2-2|.|few|16
TGTGCCAGCTCACGAATTGGACTCCTTCGAAGCGGGGAGCTGTTTTTT
CASSRIGLLRSGELFF
>TRBV3-1/TRBV3-2|TRBJ1-2|TRBD1|.|15
TGTGCCAGCAGCCAAGTGGACAGGTTAAGTTGGGGCTACACCTTC
CASSQVDRLSWGYTF
>TRBV11-3|TRBJ2-3|.|.|16
TGTGCCAGCAGCTTAGTCCTCGGGGGTGGGAGGGATACGCAGTATTTT
CASSLVLGGGRDTQYF